This note documents a single T cell receptor beta chain sequence. Its target is unknown. The sample carries other DNA sequences with the same CDR3. This sample is part of a study of T cells in narcolepsy. Across the whole study: Enrolled donors included narcolepsy type 1 or type 2 patients and healthy controls. Regarding the study as a whole: Blood of same and different patients, but not healthy controls, reportedly held recurring autoreactive clonotypes. Comparing one patient's CSF and blood CD4+ clonotypes highlighted HCRT- and TRIB2-specific autoreactive clonotypes. Autoreactive clone sequences were missing from some blood memory CD4+ repertoires.

Data came from immunoSEQ multiplex PCR; TCRdb stores just in-frame clones and leaves some out. The profile shows about 40,000 clones, 88% of them singletons. The CDR3 runs to 13 residues. Looked up from germline, CDR1 is MNHNS and CDR2 is SASEGT. V gave up 2 bases and J gave up 5 bases, with 7 bases separating them. Sequenced: CD45RA- memory CD4+ T cells from PBMCs. This receptor was taken from a human donor with narcolepsy. The chain recombines TRBV6-1 with TRBJ1-5; D gene ambiguous. The CDR3 here is CASSEPGDQPQHF. CDR3 DNA sequence: TGTGCCAGCAGTGAACCCGGGGATCAGCCCCAGCATTTT.